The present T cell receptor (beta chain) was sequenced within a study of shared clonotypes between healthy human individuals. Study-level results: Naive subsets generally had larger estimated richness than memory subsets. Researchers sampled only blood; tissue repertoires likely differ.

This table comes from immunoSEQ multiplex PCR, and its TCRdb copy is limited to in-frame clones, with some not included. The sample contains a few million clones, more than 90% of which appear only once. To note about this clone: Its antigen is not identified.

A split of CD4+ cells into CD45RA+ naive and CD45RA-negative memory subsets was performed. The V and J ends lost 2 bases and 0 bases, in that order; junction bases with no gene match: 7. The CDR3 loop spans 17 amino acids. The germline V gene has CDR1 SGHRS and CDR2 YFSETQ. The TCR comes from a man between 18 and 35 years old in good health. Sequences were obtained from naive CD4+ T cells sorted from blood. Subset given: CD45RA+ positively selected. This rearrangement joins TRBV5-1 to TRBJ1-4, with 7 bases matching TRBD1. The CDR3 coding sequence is TGCGCCAGCAGCTTCACACGGGACAGAACAACTAATGAAAAACTGTTTTTT. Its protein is CASSFTRDRTTNEKLFF. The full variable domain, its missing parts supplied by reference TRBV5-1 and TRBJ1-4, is KAGVTQTPRYLIKTRGQQVTLSCSPISGHRSVSWYQQTPGQGLQFLFEYFSETQRNKGNFPGRFSGRQFSNSRSEMNVSTLELGDSALYLCASSFTRDRTTNEKLFFGSGTQLSVL.